These T cell receptor beta chains were read from a single sample in a study of identical twins. TCRdb analysed the 5' RACE reads with MiXCR anew, one entry per CDR3 protein. Altogether around 100,000 distinct CDR3 sequences are present, under 7% being singletons, with the ten largest covering more than 10%. The source material was memory T cells sorted from blood. These receptors all come from a woman between 50 and 59 years old in good health. The CDR3 runs from the conserved cysteine through the conserved F or W. A D gene is named only where the DNA matches it firmly. Clone sizes are given selectively: once, few, many, or a class where the clone is expanded.

TRBD1,TRBJ2-1,TRBV11-2,few,TGTGCCAGCAGCTTAGATCTGGGCTTGACAGGGGGCAGGAATGAGCAGTTCTTC,CASSLDLGLTGGRNEQFF
NA,TRBJ1-1,TRBV2,many,TGTGCAAGCAATTATCAGGGGATGAACACTGAAGCTTTCTTT,CASNYQGMNTEAFF
NA,TRBJ2-2,TRBV24-1,many,TGTGCCACCGGTGAGACGGGGTTGAACACCGGGGAGCTGTTTTTT,CATGETGLNTGELFF
NA,TRBJ2-3,TRBV5-6,many,TGTGCCAGCAGCTTGGCCCAGCGGGTCACAGATACGCAGTATTTT,CASSLAQRVTDTQYF
NA,TRBJ2-5,TRBV20-1,many,TGCAGTGCTAGTCTGGTCCAAGAGACCCAGTACTTC,CSASLVQETQYF
NA,TRBJ1-1,TRBV6-5,many,TGTGCCAGCAGTCCCCGGACAGTGAACCCCACTGAAGCTTTCTTT,CASSPRTVNPTEAFF
TRBD1,TRBJ2-3,TRBV6-1,many,TGTGCCAGCAGGGGGACAGGGTCCCGGGCAGATACGCAGTATTTT,CASRGTGSRADTQYF
NA,TRBJ1-1,TRBV2,NA,TGTGCCAGCGATCTCGCGGTCAGTACGGCTTTCTTT,CASDLAVSTAFF
NA,TRBJ2-1,TRBV24-1,many,TGTGCCACCAGTGATGCTGTGGGAAATGTTGAGCAGTTCTTC,CATSDAVGNVEQFF
TRBD1,TRBJ1-5,TRBV5-6,many,TGTGCCAGCAGCTTGGGCCCTCCTGGACAGGGCCGCAATCAGCCCCAGCATTTT,CASSLGPPGQGRNQPQHF
TRBD1,TRBJ2-1,TRBV5-6,many,TGTGCCAGCAGCTTTCTAGTCGGGACAGGCCCATTCAATGAGCAGTTCTTC,CASSFLVGTGPFNEQFF
NA,TRBJ2-3,TRBV7-2,NA,TGTGCCAGCAGCTCCCCTCTCGGTACGCAGTATTTT,CASSSPLGTQYF
NA,TRBJ2-5,TRBV7-9,NA,TGTGCCAGCAGCTTATGGAAAGAGACCCAGTACTTC,CASSLWKETQYF
NA,TRBJ2-3,TRBV6-1,NA,TGTGCCAGCAGTGAAGAGGGGGAGCACCTCACAGATACGCAGTATTTT,CASSEEGEHLTDTQYF
TRBD1,TRBJ2-3,TRBV3-1,many,TGTGCCAGCAGCCATGCAGGGGGCAGCGCAGATACGCAGTATTTT,CASSHAGGSADTQYF
NA,TRBJ2-2,TRBV2,many,TGTGCCAGCATCGGCAGGGGGGGGACCGGGGAGCTGTTTTTT,CASIGRGGTGELFF
NA,TRBJ1-1,TRBV12-3/TRBV12-4,many,TGTGCCAGCAGTCTCGGGACGGGCGGCACTGAAGCTTTCTTT,CASSLGTGGTEAFF
NA,TRBJ2-5,TRBV24-1,many,TGTGCCACCAGTCGTAATATGGGTGGGACCCAGTACTTC,CATSRNMGGTQYF
NA,TRBJ1-2,TRBV12-3/TRBV12-4,many,TGTGCCAGCAGTTTTAGGCCACGCAAGCCTGGCTACACCTTC,CASSFRPRKPGYTF
NA,TRBJ2-7,TRBV24-1,many,TGTGCCACCAGTGATCGTAACTACGAGCAGTACTTC,CATSDRNYEQYF